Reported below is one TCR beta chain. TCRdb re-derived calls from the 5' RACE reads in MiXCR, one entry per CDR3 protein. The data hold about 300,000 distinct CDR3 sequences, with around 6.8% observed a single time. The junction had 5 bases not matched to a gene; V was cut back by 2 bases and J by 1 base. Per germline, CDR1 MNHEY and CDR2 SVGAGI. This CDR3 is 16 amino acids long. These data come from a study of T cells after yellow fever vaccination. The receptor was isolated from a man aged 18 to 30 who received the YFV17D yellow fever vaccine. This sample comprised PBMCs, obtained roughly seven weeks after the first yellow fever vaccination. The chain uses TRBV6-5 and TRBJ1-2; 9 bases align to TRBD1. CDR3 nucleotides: TGTGCCAGCAGTTACCTTCAGACAGGGGGTAACTATGGCTACACCTTC. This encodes CASSYLQTGGNYGYTF.